The T cell receptor (beta chain) described here comes from a study of blood T cell repertoires in COVID-19. In the authors' methods: Using reference gene primer amplification, nucleated cell counts were estimated. The assay was immunoSEQ multiplex PCR, and TCRdb's table has in-frame clones only and misses some. That table gives V, J and clone size, and the DNA gave D and trimming. The sample has approximately 200,000 clones, roughly 88% seen once. This CDR3 has 15 amino acids. Looked up from germline, CDR1 is SNHLY and CDR2 is FYNNEI. Trimming removed 6 bases at V and 14 bases at J, with 27 bases between.

The genes are TRBV2 and TRBJ2-3, with D possibly TRBD2 on 7 matching bases. This TCR came from a human donor with active or convalescent COVID-19. The donor label of this sample is uncertain. The sequenced sample was peripheral blood. CDR3 in amino acids: CASSVKRTGAGEGYF. CDR3 sequence (DNA): TGTGCCAGCAGCGTAAAGAGAACGGGGGCGGGAGAAGGGTATTTT.